The subject of this entry is one T cell receptor (beta chain). The CDR3 spans 16 residues. V was pared by 0 bases and J by 4 bases, with 14 bases between. Germline V lookup: CDR1 SGHRS, CDR2 YFSETQ. TCRdb keeps only in-frame clones here, not all; method: immunoSEQ multiplex PCR. The sample has some 120,000 clones, around 93% seen once. These data belong to a study of OX40 agonist ivuxolimab in advanced cancers. The sample here was CD4+ or CD8+ T cells sorted from blood, taken in a trial of the OX40 agonist ivuxolimab. This rearrangement joins TRBV5-1 to TRBJ1-3; TRBD1 is a possible D gene (5 bases). This clonotype was obtained from an adult with an advanced solid tumor such as melanoma, head and neck, liver or kidney cancer. CDR3 nucleotides: TGCGCCAGCAGCTTGGCACCGGGGGGTGAGGGAAACACCATATATTTT. Its translation: CASSLAPGGEGNTIYF.